The rows below give T cell receptor beta chains drawn from one sample of a study of CD8+ T cells in alopecia areata. Repertoires were generated with immunoSEQ multiplex PCR, while TCRdb's copy carries only in-frame clones and drops some. This sample has more than 200,000 clones, with 40% to 55% found just once. The specimen comprised CD4+ T cells sorted from blood, sampled at approximately week 36, from a patient treated with tofacitinib. The receptors shown here come from a human donor with alopecia areata. Each CDR3 is given with its conserved first and last residue. Each record gives: J gene, V gene, D gene, CDR3 length, clone size, CDR3 protein, CDR3 DNA. The D gene is left open where the match is weak. Size is stated for part of the rows, as once, few or many counts, or as a class when the clone is expanded.

>TRBJ1-4|TRBV28|-|16|few
CASSLRLPGTNEKLFF
TGTGCCAGCAGTTTAAGGCTGCCGGGTACTAATGAAAAACTGTTTTTT
>TRBJ1-1|TRBV5-4|-|14|once
CASSPRAPATEAFF
TGTGCCAGCAGCCCAAGGGCTCCCGCCACTGAAGCTTTCTTT
>TRBJ2-5|TRBV27|-|11|-
CASRRGETQYF
TGTGCCAGCAGGCGAGGGGAGACCCAGTACTTC
>TRBJ2-3|TRBV2|-|15|-
CASSEFQEGRRTQYF
TGTGCCAGCAGTGAATTTCAGGAGGGGCGTCGTACGCAGTATTTT
>TRBJ2-7|TRBV7-6|-|13|-
CASSLSGSYEQYF
TGTGCCAGCAGCTTAAGCGGTTCCTACGAGCAGTACTTC
>TRBJ2-1|TRBV29-1|-|10|-
CSSGNNEQFF
TGCAGCTCGGGGAACAATGAGCAGTTCTTC
>TRBJ2-3|TRBV25-1|-|11|few
CASDPGYTQYF
TGTGCCAGTGATCCCGGATATACGCAGTATTTT
>TRBJ1-4|TRBV15|-|13|-
CATSRDGARELFF
TGTGCCACCAGCAGAGATGGAGCCCGGGAACTGTTTTTT
>TRBJ2-4|TRBV4-2|-|15|-
CASSQEGGPQNIQYF
TGTGCCAGCAGCCAAGAAGGTGGGCCCCAGAACATTCAGTACTTC
>TRBJ2-7|TRBV29-1|TRBD2|14|few
CSVGGARGAYEQYF
TGCAGCGTTGGAGGGGCCCGGGGGGCCTACGAGCAGTACTTC
>TRBJ2-3|TRBV28|-|15|many
CASSLSPRVVDTQYF
TGTGCCAGCAGTTTGAGTCCCCGGGTGGTGGATACGCAGTATTTT
>TRBJ1-2|TRBV30|-|14|-
CAWSRMEKHYGYTF
TGTGCCTGGTCCAGGATGGAAAAACACTATGGCTACACCTTC
>TRBJ1-1|TRBV29-1|TRBD1|11|-
CSVRQGNEAFF
TGCAGCGTTCGACAGGGAAATGAAGCTTTCTTT
>TRBJ1-6|TRBV5-1|-|16|-
CASSPQVGGGNSPLHF
TGCGCCAGCAGCCCGCAGGTTGGCGGGGGCAATTCACCCCTCCACTTT
>TRBJ2-2|TRBV2|-|13|-
CASSFRDTGELFF
TGTGCCAGCAGTTTCCGCGACACCGGGGAGCTGTTTTTT
>TRBJ1-1|TRBV19|TRBD1|10|-
CAAGTVEAFF
TGTGCCGCCGGGACAGTTGAAGCTTTCTTT
>TRBJ2-4|TRBV7-8|-|15|few
CASSLVPPGTGIQYF
TGTGCCAGCAGCTTAGTTCCCCCAGGGACGGGCATTCAGTACTTC